A selection of T cell receptor beta chains follows, all from one sample in a study of blood T cell repertoires in COVID-19. Data came from immunoSEQ multiplex PCR; TCRdb stores just in-frame clones and leaves some out. The sample records hundreds of thousands of clones, about 89% being singletons. Sequenced sample: peripheral blood. These receptors came from a man aged 35 to 55 with acute or convalescent COVID-19. Both conserved end residues are part of each CDR3. A D gene is named only where the DNA matches it firmly. Rows may omit the clone size; those that give it use once, few, many or a size class.

d_call j_call clone_size v_call cdr3_aa cdr3_nt
TRBD2 TRBJ2-3 NA TRBV7-3 CASSSGPGGISTQYF TGTGCCAGCAGCTCCGGACCGGGGGGGATATCTACGCAGTATTTT
NA TRBJ2-3 NA TRBV6-2/TRBV6-3 CASSYRREDTQYF TGTGCCAGCAGTTACCGGAGGGAAGATACGCAGTATTTT
TRBD2 TRBJ2-1 NA TRBV14 CASSPTGRGSSYNEQFF TGTGCCAGCAGTCCCACGGGGCGGGGGAGCTCCTACAATGAGCAGTTCTTC
NA TRBJ1-3 NA TRBV7-2 CASSKSAGNTIYF TGTGCCAGCAGCAAATCAGCTGGAAACACCATATATTTT
NA TRBJ1-3 once TRBV6-5 CASSSRGGSGNTIYF TGTGCCAGCAGTTCCCGGGGTGGCTCTGGAAACACCATATATTTT
TRBD1 TRBJ2-4 few TRBV19 CASSIPDRGNIQYF TGTGCCAGTAGTATCCCCGACAGGGGCAACATTCAGTACTTC
NA TRBJ2-5 NA TRBV5-6 CASSLTATGDETQYF TGTGCCAGCAGCTTGACGGCAACCGGGGATGAGACCCAGTACTTC
NA TRBJ1-1 few TRBV5-1 CASSNGGHTEAFF TGCGCCAGCAGCAACGGTGGTCACACTGAAGCTTTCTTT
NA TRBJ1-2 NA TRBV3-1/TRBV3-2 CASSQGGDSSYGYTF TGTGCCAGCAGCCAAGGTGGAGACAGCAGCTATGGCTACACCTTC
TRBD1 TRBJ1-5 NA TRBV5-6 CASSSTGEGYNQPQHF TGTGCCAGCAGCTCAACAGGGGAAGGGTACAATCAGCCCCAGCATTTT
NA TRBJ1-6 NA TRBV30 CAGGRGANSPLHF TGTGCCGGCGGGAGGGGGGCAAATTCACCCCTCCACTTT
TRBD1 TRBJ2-7 NA TRBV2 CASREQGREQYF TGTGCCAGCAGAGAACAGGGGAGAGAGCAGTACTTC
TRBD2 TRBJ2-2 NA TRBV11-2 CASSWTSGNTGELFF TGTGCCAGCAGTTGGACTAGCGGCAACACCGGGGAGCTGTTTTTT
TRBD1 TRBJ1-2 NA TRBV18 CASSSTGDYGYTF TGTGCCAGCTCATCAACAGGGGACTATGGCTACACCTTC
NA TRBJ1-1 NA TRBV5-6 CASGATMNTEAFF TGTGCCAGCGGGGCAACGATGAACACTGAAGCTTTCTTT
TRBD1 TRBJ1-1 NA TRBV6-6 CASTPAEGQGGTEAFF TGTGCCAGCACCCCAGCCGAGGGACAGGGAGGAACTGAAGCTTTCTTT
TRBD1 TRBJ2-7 once TRBV2 CASSPGGRGRDEQYF TGTGCCAGCAGTCCCGGGGGCAGGGGGCGCGACGAGCAGTACTTC
TRBD1 TRBJ2-3 NA TRBV24-1 CATGQSTDTQYF TGTGCCACGGGACAGAGCACAGATACGCAGTATTTT
NA TRBJ2-4 NA TRBV5-5 CASSEKGGLAKNIQYF TGTGCCAGCAGCGAAAAAGGGGGTCTGGCCAAAAACATTCAGTACTTC
TRBD1 TRBJ2-2 few TRBV19 CATSLGTGDTGELFF TGTGCCACCAGTTTGGGAACAGGGGACACCGGGGAGCTGTTTTTT
NA TRBJ2-1 NA TRBV24-1 CATSRGTAANNEQFF TGTGCCACCAGCCGCGGGACAGCGGCCAACAATGAGCAGTTCTTC
NA TRBJ2-3 NA TRBV3-1/TRBV3-2 CASSHLTADTQYF TGTGCCAGCAGCCACTTGACAGCGGATACGCAGTATTTT